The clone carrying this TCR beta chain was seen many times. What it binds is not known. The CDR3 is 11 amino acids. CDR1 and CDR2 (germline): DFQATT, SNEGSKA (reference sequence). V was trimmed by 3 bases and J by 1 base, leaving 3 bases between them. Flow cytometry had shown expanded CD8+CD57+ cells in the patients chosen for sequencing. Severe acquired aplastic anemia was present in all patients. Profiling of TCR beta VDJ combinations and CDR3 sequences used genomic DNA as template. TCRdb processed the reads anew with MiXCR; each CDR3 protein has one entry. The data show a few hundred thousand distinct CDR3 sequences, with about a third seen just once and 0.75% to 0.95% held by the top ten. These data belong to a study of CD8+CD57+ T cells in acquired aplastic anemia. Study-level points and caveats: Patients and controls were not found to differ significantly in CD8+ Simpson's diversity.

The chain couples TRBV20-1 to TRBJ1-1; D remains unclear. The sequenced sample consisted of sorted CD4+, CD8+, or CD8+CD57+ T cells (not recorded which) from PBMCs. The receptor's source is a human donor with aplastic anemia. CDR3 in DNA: TGCAGTGCTAGCAAGAACACTGAAGCTTTCTTT. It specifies CSASKNTEAFF.